The clone carrying this TCR beta chain was recorded only once. This sample was included in a study of patients and donors after allogeneic stem cell transplantation. TCRdb itself ran the RT-PCR reads through MiXCR, one entry per CDR3 protein. The data show about a million distinct CDR3 sequences, approximately 18% seen once. This CDR3 is 16 amino acids long. The V segment lost 5 bases and the J segment 0 bases; nucleotides outside the gene matches: 4. The V gene's germline CDR1 is SEHNR and CDR2 FQNEAQ (reference sequence). This clonotype was sampled from a human donor who was either an allogeneic HSCT recipient or a stem cell or donor lymphocyte infusion donor (not recorded which). It is not recorded whose cells these are; they may come from a transplant donor. The sample taken for sequencing was blood, either unsorted or a sorted T cell fraction (not recorded which). The chain couples TRBV7-9 to TRBJ2-7, with 13 bases fitting TRBD2. In nucleotides, the CDR3 is TGTGCCAGCAGCCCTGGACTAGCGGGGGCCTCCTACGAGCAGTACTTC. Its protein product is CASSPGLAGASYEQYF. Combining the CDR3 with reference TRBV7-9 and TRBJ2-7 gives the whole variable domain DTGVSQNPRHKITKRGQNVTFRCDPISEHNRLYWYRQTLGQGPEFLTYFQNEAQLEKSRLLSDRFSAERPKGSFSTLEIQRTEQGDSAMYLCASSPGLAGASYEQYFGPGTRLTVT.